This record covers a single TCR beta chain. Its target antigen remains unknown. The input lacks base qualities; no much larger clone sits a single base away. TCRbeta CDR3 regions were amplified from genomic DNA using the immunoSEQ Assay, a bias-controlled multiplex PCR. Per the original workflow: Nucleated cell counts per sample were estimated from amplification of reference gene primers within the assay. To quantify the absolute abundance of each unique TCRbeta CDR3 rearrangement, sequence reads were collapsed and filtered. For each sample, productive Simpson clonality was calculated by taking the square root of Simpson's diversity index across productive rearrangements. This is the immuneACCESS table as TCRdb keeps it, with only in-frame sequences that have V and J called. A part of the clones is gone; compared with another copy, unresolved V genes explain less than half, and the rest is unexplained. Clonal size and the V and J genes are those of that table, whereas D and trimming came from the DNA. This sample lists approximately 210,000 clones; around 89% were detected once. The ten top clones hold about 5% of the sample.

Whole blood was collected in K2EDTA tubes by collaborating institutions according to the institutions' own protocols. Collaborator samples were shipped for TCRbeta analysis as frozen whole blood, isolated PBMCs, or DNA extracted from either sample type. According to the germline V gene, CDR1 reads SGHRS and CDR2 reads YFSETQ. Trimming removed 0 bases from V and 2 bases from J; the gene matches leave 4 bases unexplained. Inclusive of the bounding cysteine and phenylalanine, the CDR3 is 16 residues long. CDR3 DNA only is kept here, 48 bases in frame from base 1. These data come from a study of blood T cell repertoires in COVID-19 (TCRdb year 2020). Broadly, across the study: Samples covering the acute and convalescent phases of COVID-19 were provided by collaborators in the United States, Italy and Spain. Where HLA class I and class II types were available, the types were taken from metadata supplied by the sample provider, not from assay-based typing. Samples came from the ongoing ImmuneRACE study (first 160 participants) plus 1,254 subjects from 6 global collaborators. The repertoires were released in a freely available public database intended as a resource for research on the immune response to SARS-CoV-2. Sample metadata almost always included a de-identified subject ID, COVID-19 status, age in years and sex. The dataset comprised deeply sampled blood TCRbeta repertoires from subjects exposed to, actively infected with, or recovered from COVID-19. The material from the prospective study consisted of cDNA or gDNA derived from T cells, B-cell-depleted T cells, or PBMCs. Overall study outcomes, separate from this receptor: The quantity of clinical and demographic metadata differed by source and by participant and was supplied without curation.

The TCR comes from a middle-aged woman with acute or convalescent COVID-19. The sequence joins TRBV5-1 to TRBJ2-5, with 10 bases aligning to TRBD2. Sequenced sample: peripheral blood. The DNA reads TGCGCCAGCAGCTTGGGGGGGACTAGCGCTCAAGAGACCCAGTACTTC. The resulting protein is CASSLGGTSAQETQYF.